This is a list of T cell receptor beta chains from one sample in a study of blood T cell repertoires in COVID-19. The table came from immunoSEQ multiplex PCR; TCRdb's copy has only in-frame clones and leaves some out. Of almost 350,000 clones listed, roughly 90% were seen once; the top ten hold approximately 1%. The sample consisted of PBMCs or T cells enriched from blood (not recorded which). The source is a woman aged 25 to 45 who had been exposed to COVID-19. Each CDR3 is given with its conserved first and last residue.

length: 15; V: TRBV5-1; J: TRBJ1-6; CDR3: CASSLRQGSNSPLHF
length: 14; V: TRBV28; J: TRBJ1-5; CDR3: CASSDSHSNQPQHF
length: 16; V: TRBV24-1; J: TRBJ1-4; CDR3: CATSAIPGGRREKLFF
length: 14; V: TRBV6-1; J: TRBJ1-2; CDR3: CASSDRGRGGLGTF
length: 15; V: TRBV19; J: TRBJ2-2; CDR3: CASSIWRTNTGELFF
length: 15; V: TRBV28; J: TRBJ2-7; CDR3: CASRQGETRMGEQYF
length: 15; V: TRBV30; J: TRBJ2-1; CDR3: CAWRSTSGFMAEQFF
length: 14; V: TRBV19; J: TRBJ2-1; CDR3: CASSNWLANNEQFF
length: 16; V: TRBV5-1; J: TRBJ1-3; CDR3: CASSLAAGRTGNTIYF
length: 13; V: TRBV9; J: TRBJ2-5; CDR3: CASSPRIQETQYF
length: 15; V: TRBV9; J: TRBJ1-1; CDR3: CASSVVQGSDTEAFF
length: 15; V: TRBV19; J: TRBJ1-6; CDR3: CASRTRTGANSPLHF
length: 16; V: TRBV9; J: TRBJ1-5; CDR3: CASSVGSGGGNQPQHF
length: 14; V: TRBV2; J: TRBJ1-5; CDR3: CASSDRRGPQPQHF
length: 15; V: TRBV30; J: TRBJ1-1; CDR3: CAWSGNRGLNTEAFF
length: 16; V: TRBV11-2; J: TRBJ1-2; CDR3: CASSSISGQGSGGYTF
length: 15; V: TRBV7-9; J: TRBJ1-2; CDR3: CASSPWDRALYGYTF
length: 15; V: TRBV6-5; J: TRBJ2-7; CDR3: CASSLIQGEGYEQYF
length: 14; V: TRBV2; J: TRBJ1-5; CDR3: CASSSWDNNQPQHF
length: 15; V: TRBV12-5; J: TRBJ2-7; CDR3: CASGLVGGTSAEQYF
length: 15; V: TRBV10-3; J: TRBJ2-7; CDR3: CAISVGLARIHEQYF
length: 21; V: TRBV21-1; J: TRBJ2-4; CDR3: CASPCGGIGWAIQLAKNIQYF
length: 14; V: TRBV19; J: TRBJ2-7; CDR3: CASSILGGSYEQYF
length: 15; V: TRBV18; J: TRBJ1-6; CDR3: CASSPRTGDNSPLHF
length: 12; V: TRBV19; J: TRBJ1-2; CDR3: CASQTGVAGYTF
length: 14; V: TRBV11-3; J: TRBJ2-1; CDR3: CASSLVRGYNEQFF
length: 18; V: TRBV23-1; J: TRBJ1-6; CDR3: CALNRDRGRCTYNSPLHF
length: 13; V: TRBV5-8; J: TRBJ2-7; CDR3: CASSLMDSTVPYF
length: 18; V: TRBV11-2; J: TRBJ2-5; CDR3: CASSRPRNARGLQETQYF
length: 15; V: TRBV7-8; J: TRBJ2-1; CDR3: CASTPDRVLYNEQFF
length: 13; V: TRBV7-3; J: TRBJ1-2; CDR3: CASSFITGEGYTF
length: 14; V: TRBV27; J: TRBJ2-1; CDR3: CASAAKGAYNEQFF
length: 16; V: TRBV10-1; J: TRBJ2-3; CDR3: CASSEISTLGTDTQYF
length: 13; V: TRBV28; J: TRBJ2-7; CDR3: CAARVGGGGEQYF
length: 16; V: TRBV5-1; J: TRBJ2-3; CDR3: CASASSEGGPADTQYF
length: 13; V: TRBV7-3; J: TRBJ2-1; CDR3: CASSINFIDEQFF
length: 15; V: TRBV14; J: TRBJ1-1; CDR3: CASTRNEAENTEAFF
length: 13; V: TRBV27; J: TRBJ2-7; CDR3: CASIKSGGYEQYF
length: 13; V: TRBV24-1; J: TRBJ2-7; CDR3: CATSEAGLGEQYF
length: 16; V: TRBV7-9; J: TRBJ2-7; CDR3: CASSLSETTLSFEQYF
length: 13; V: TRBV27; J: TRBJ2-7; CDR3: CASSLGESYEQYF
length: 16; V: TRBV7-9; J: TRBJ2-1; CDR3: CASSLAGLAGAQEQFF
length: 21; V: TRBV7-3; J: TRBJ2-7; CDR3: CASSFARGLAGGRKAPYEQYF
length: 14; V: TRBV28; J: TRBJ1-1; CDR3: CASSLSTGGTEAFF